This T cell receptor (beta chain) comes out of a study of T cells in Graves' hyperthyroidism and ophthalmopathy (dated by TCRdb to about 2019). Some background on the complete study: Peripheral blood samples were taken at initial diagnosis, before any treatment was given. To identify TCR V-J signatures that set the groups apart, the researchers used a discovery cohort of more than 95 patients, made up of some 41 with Graves' ophthalmopathy and some 58 with stable Graves' hyperthyroidism. Prospective prediction of ophthalmopathy was tested in an independent validation cohort of 18 to 20 hyperthyroidism patients and some 17 patients who later progressed to ophthalmopathy. For training and testing, the approximately 97 patients in the discovery cohort were randomly divided in a 7:3 ratio. In addition, the study compared T-cell repertoires in thyroid tissue and in blood from roughly 6 Graves' hyperthyroidism patients. Following sampling, methimazole starting at 30 mg daily was given to hyperthyroidism patients, and high-dose intravenous methylprednisolone was given to ophthalmopathy patients. The paper reports TCR Vbeta CDR3 sequencing of more than 120 peripheral blood samples: approximately 41 ophthalmopathy, roughly 74 hyperthyroidism and approximately 17 progressor patients.

TCR beta CDR3 regions were amplified from RNA transcripts. For the first round of RT-PCR on the TCR CDR3, the HTBI primer set was used together with the Qiagen OneStep RT-PCR kit. A second multiplex PCR round built the libraries, followed by size selection and purification. The libraries were sequenced on an Illumina HiSeq2000 using paired-end 100 bp reads. Processing in the source paper ran as follows. SOAPnuke was used to process the raw data, throwing out any read that contained adapters or uncalled bases, had a mean Phred below 15, or lacked an exact constant-primer or identifier match. COPE v1.2.5 was used to merge high-quality paired reads, and clonotypes were defined as unique nucleotide sequences. Clonotypes were aligned to IMGT TRBV, TRBD and TRBJ reference segments using MiTCR v1.1. Analysis was restricted to V-J combinations with a frequency above 0.0001, which covered just over 98% of repertoires. A TCS score was defined as the ratio of F50 (clonal expansion) to E x V (chaos), with BLOSUM62-based TCRdist applied between CDR3 peptides within each V-J. Welch's t-statistics and random forest reduced 450 to 600 V-J features to about 13, which were used in a naive Bayes classifier (R e1071). TCRdb's own reprocessing of the public reads used fastp at Q25 and MiXCR and kept productive beta chains. All rows with the same CDR3 protein become a single entry with the most common DNA and genes. Clone size and V and J calls follow TCRdb, not the original study. The sample data list approximately 570,000 distinct CDR3 sequences, and approximately 20% of these were observed just once. The top ten constitute 47% of the sample.

As to this clonotype: Its antigen is not yet known. No base-level quality is on record; no much larger clone is a single base apart.

The paper's findings and limits, for the study overall: Sample size was not statistically predetermined, and blinding of investigators to group allocation was not performed. In validation, progression to ophthalmopathy was predicted by the model with almost 71% sensitivity and 72.22% specificity, a median of around 5.9 months before onset. Most expanded thyroid clonotypes (frequency above 0.001) were also detected in blood, suggesting blood repertoires may reflect thyroid immune responses. A model built on a 13 V-J signature distinguished ophthalmopathy from stable hyperthyroidism, reaching 85% to 90% sensitivity and 81.08% specificity in cross-validation and 80%/75% in testing.

Moderately to severely active disease, a Clinical Activity Score of at least 3, a NOSPECS grade of at least 4, and a duration under 3 months were present in ophthalmopathy patients. Any patient with an uncontrolled infection, another autoimmune disease, pregnancy or lactation was excluded. Diagnoses were established on the basis of clinical symptoms, serum thyroxine and TRAb, thyroid ultrasound, and orbital computed tomography. PBMCs were separated from roughly 10 ml of fresh peripheral blood using Ficoll-Paque density gradient centrifugation. Total RNA was extracted using Trizol reagent, and RNA quality was assessed on an Agilent 2100 Bioanalyzer. Material: blood. The clonotype comes from a middle-aged man with Graves' ophthalmopathy.

In nucleotide form, the sequence is TGCAGCGTGGGGGGGTTAAACAATCAGCCCCAGCATTTT. The encoded protein is CSVGGLNNQPQHF. This chain joins TRBV29-1 to TRBJ1-5; TRBD1 could be the D gene, as 5 bases match. There are 13 amino acids in the CDR3, from cysteine to phenylalanine inclusive. The sequence is cut down to CDR3 DNA, 39 bases in frame from base 1. V is reduced by 6 bases and J by 3 bases, leaving a spacing of 12 bases between them. CDR1 SQVTM and CDR2 ANQGSEA were looked up in the germline V gene.